Given below is one TCR beta chain in context. The specificity of this receptor is unknown. Per-base quality was not reported, and no clone a single base away is much larger than it. Genomic DNA was extracted from sorted cells with the Quick-DNA Microprep Kit. Amplification of TCRbeta DNA was done with the immunoSEQ hsTCRbeta kit, following the protocol from the manufacturer. TCRbeta libraries were sequenced on an Illumina MiSeq instrument. In the paper's pipeline: After out-of-frame sequences were removed, 2,204,828 distinct TCRbeta sequences remained, averaging about 67,000 per individual. Each individual was scored by the count of 150 to 200 previously reported CMV-associated TCRbeta sequences and the total productive distinct TCRbeta count. A beta-binomial model was reimplemented in Python, and random forests from scikit-learn, run with default parameters, were trained on data from the US cohort. Classifier performance on the Belgian cohort was summarized as median AUC with percentile confidence intervals calculated over 10,000 bootstrap iterations. In its TCRdb copy, this immuneACCESS table keeps in-frame sequences only and misses some clones. Where compared with another copy, unresolved V genes explain less than half of these, and the others have no known cause. That table furnishes V, J and clone size, whereas the DNA furnished D and trimming. The sample has about 60,000 clones on record, approximately 77% of them singletons. The top ten clonotypes cover 0.88% of the sample.

The source of the sample is a study of memory CD4+ T cells and cytomegalovirus serostatus (dated by TCRdb to the late 2010s). Concerning the study at large: The cohort included 35 or so healthy adults from Belgium, of whom 9 were CMV seropositive and 24 were CMV seronegative. To replicate a published TCR-based CMV serostatus classifier, the researchers sequenced the CD4+ memory TCRbeta repertoires of a Belgian cohort whose cytomegalovirus serostatus was known. The paper's findings and limits, for the study overall: The original-framework classifier achieved a median bootstrapped AUC of about 0.95 with a 95% CI of 0.76-1.00 on the Belgian cohort. For CMV serostatus prediction, a median bootstrapped AUC of about 0.94 was reached with the original framework, and a median bootstrapped AUC of roughly 0.89 was reached with a US-trained random forest. Of 150 to 200 previously reported CMV-associated TCRbeta sequences, 55 to 75 appeared in the CD4+ memory repertoires, each in one to five individuals. Only CD4+CD45RO+ memory cells were sequenced, in contrast to the original study, which included naive and memory CD4+ and CD8+ populations. Results were interpreted as suggesting that the CMV-associated TCR signature is largely present in the CD4+ memory repertoire.

Single viable CD3+CD4+CD8-CD45RO+ cells were sorted as memory CD4+ T cells on a FACSAria II. To determine CMV serostatus, a Roche Elecsys assay was used that detects serum IgG against CMV pp150, pp28, p38 and p52. Once the samples were thawed, total CD4+ T cells were enriched through positive selection using CD4 magnetic microbeads. The samples came from a separate study whose specific focus was interrogating the CD4+ T cell memory repertoire. Peripheral blood mononuclear cells were isolated and cryopreserved following standard operating procedures; serum was stored at -80 °C. The staining relied on CD3-PerCP (BW264/56), CD4-APC (RPA-T4), CD45RO-PE (UCHT1) and CD8-Pacific Orange (3B5) antibodies, and Sytox blue was used to exclude non-viable cells. The germline V gene specifies MNHNS as CDR1 and SASEGT as CDR2. V sheds 2 bases and J sheds 0 bases, leaving 10 bases between their ends. The CDR3 measures 15 amino acids from cysteine to phenylalanine. The kept DNA is CDR3 alone, 45 bases in frame from the first base.

This receptor was identified in an adult in good health and CMV-seronegative. The sample consisted of memory CD4+ T cells from blood. The receptor chain draws on TRBV6-1 and TRBJ1-1; no confident D gene assignment can be made. The CDR3 amino acid sequence is: CASSEYISLNTEAFF. The DNA sequence is as follows: TGTGCCAGCAGTGAATATATCAGTTTGAACACTGAAGCTTTCTTT.